These 3 T cell receptor beta chains were all obtained from the same sample, sequenced in a study of cytomegalovirus exposure and HLA in healthy donors. Using immunoSEQ multiplex PCR, the repertoire was profiled, and TCRdb retains in-frame clones only, with some absent. The top ten clones hold 1.5% to 2% of a sample with about 200,000 clones, about nine tenths of them seen once. Sample: PBMCs. All receptors come from a woman in her late teens or twenties in good health and CMV-seropositive.

V and J are TRBV19 and TRBJ2-1, with TRBD1 as a possible D gene (6 bases). V lost 5 bases and J lost 4, with 12 bases in between. CDR3 size: 14 residues. CDR1 and CDR2 (germline): LNHDA, SQIVND (reference sequence). Here the CDR3 reads CASSPWTAYNEQFF. CDR3 DNA: TGTGCCAGTAGTCCGTGGACAGCGTACAATGAGCAGTTCTTC.

The chain recombines TRBV2 with TRBJ1-1; the D gene is possibly TRBD1 (6 bases). Trimming removed 5 bases from V and 1 base from J, with 20 bases in between. The CDR3 contains 17 residues. The V gene's germline CDR1 is SNHLY and CDR2 FYNNEI. CDR3 in amino acids: CASSQGILGGRNTEAFF. The CDR3 bases are TGTGCCAGCAGTCAAGGGATCCTTGGGGGCCGGAACACTGAAGCTTTCTTT.

The chain recombines TRBV28 with TRBJ2-5, with 7 positions matching TRBD2. The ends lost 6 bases at V and 0 bases at J; junction bases unmatched: 7. The CDR3 has 15 residues. CDR1 and CDR2 from the germline V gene are MDHEN and SYDVKM. The CDR3 protein is CASRLGGRYQETQYF. Written as DNA, the CDR3 is TGTGCCAGCAGGCTCGGGGGGAGGTACCAAGAGACCCAGTACTTC.